This T cell receptor beta chain was captured by sequencing in a study of CD8 T cells in ankylosing spondylitis. Study results and limitations: Peripheral blood held disease-linked clones only at relatively low frequency, and these were CD8+. Reported data indicate significant enrichment of disease-linked clones within matched ankylosing spondylitis synovial fluid.

Notes on this clonotype: Its antigen is undetermined.

Trimming removed 8 bases at V and 4 bases at J, with 9 bases between. Germline lookup yields CDR1 SQVTM and CDR2 ANQGSEA. The CDR3 totals 11 residues. The authors made TCR beta libraries by quantitative 5'-RACE with molecular barcodes. TCRdb recomputed calls from the 5' RACE reads with MiXCR, one row per CDR3 protein. The sample has about 360,000 distinct CDR3 sequences, approximately 22% seen once. This receptor was taken from a male donor with ankylosing spondylitis or in good health (not recorded which). Sequencing input: blood, either unsorted or a sorted T cell fraction (not recorded which). The chain carries TRBV29-1 and TRBJ2-1; D gene unclear. The CDR3 region is CSHSLYNEQFF. For the CDR3, the DNA is TGCAGCCACTCCTTATACAATGAGCAGTTCTTC.